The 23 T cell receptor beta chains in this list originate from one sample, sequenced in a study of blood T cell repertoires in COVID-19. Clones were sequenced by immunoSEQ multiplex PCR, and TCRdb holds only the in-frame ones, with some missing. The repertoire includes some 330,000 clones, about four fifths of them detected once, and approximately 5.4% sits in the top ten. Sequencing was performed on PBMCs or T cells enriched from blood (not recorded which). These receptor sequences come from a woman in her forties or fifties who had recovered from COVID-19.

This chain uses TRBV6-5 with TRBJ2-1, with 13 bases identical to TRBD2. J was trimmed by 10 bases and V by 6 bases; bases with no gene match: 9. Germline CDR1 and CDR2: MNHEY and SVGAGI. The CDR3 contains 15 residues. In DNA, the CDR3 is TGTGCCAGCAGCCCCACTAGCGGGGGGGCGGGGGAGCAGTTCTTC. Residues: CASSPTSGGAGEQFF.

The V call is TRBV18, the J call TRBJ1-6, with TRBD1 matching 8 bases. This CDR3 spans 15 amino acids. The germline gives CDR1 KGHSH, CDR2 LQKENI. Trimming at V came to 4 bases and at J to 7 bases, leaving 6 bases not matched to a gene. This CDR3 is CASSQDRGGNSPLHF. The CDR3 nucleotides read TGTGCCAGCTCACAAGACAGGGGCGGCAATTCACCCCTCCACTTT.

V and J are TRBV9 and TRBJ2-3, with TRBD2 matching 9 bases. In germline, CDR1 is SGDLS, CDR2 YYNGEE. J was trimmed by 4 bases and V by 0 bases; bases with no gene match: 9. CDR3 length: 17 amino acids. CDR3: CASSVVGSGGISDTQYF. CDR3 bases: TGTGCCAGCAGCGTAGTGGGTAGCGGGGGAATTTCAGATACGCAGTATTTT.

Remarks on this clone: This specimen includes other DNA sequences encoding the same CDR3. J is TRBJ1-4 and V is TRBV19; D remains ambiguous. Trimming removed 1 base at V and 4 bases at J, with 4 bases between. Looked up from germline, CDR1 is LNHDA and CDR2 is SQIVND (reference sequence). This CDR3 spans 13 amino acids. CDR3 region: CASSIVVNEKLFF. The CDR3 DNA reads TGTGCCAGTAGTATAGTAGTTAATGAAAAACTGTTTTTT.

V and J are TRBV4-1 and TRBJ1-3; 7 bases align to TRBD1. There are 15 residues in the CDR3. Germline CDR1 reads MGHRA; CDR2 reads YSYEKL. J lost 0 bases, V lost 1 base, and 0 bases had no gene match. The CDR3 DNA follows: TGCGCCAGCAGCCAAGGACAGGGCTCTGGAAACACCATATATTTT. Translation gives CASSQGQGSGNTIYF.

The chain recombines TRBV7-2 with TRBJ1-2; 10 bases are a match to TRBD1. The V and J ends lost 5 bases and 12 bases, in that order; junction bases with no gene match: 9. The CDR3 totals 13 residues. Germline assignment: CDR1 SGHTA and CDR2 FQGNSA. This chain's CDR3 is CASSPDRGRFHTF. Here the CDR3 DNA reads TGTGCCAGCAGCCCTGACAGGGGGCGGTTCCACACCTTC.

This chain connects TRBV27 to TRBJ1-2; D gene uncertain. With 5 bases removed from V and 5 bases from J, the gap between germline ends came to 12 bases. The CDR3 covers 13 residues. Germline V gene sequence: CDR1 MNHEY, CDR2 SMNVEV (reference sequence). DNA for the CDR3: TGTGCCAGCAGTCAACAAGATTTTTATGGCTACACCTTC. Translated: CASSQQDFYGYTF.

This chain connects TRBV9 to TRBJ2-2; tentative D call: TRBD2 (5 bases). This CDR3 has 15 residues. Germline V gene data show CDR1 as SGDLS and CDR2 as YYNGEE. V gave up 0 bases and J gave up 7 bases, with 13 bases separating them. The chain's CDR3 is CASSVAGSGNGELFF. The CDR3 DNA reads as TGTGCCAGCAGCGTAGCCGGGTCCGGGAACGGGGAGCTGTTTTTT.

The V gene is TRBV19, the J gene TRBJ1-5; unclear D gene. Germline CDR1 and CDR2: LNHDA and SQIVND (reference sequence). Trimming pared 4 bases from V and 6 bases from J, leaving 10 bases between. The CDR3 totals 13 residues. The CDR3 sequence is CASSTGMSQPQHF. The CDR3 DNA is TGTGCCAGTAGTACGGGAATGAGTCAGCCCCAGCATTTT.

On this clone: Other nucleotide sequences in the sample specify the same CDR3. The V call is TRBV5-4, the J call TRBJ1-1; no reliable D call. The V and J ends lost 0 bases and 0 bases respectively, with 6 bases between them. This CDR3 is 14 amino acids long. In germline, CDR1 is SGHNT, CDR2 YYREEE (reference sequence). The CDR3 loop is CASSLGAMNTEAFF. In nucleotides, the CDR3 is TGTGCCAGCAGCTTGGGGGCCATGAACACTGAAGCTTTCTTT.

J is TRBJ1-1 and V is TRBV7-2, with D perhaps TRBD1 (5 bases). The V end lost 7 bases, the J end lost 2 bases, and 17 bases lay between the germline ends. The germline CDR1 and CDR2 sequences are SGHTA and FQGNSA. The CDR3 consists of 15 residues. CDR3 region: CASNIRASVNTEAFF. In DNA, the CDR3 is TGTGCCAGCAACATCAGGGCCTCGGTTAACACTGAAGCTTTCTTT.

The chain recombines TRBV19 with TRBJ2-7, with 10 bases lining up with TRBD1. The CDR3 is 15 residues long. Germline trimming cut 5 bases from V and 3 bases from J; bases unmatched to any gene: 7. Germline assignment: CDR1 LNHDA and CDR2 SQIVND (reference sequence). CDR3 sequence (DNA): TGTGCCAGTAGTCCCCGACAGGGGGCTTTCTACGAGCAGTACTTC. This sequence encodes CASSPRQGAFYEQYF.

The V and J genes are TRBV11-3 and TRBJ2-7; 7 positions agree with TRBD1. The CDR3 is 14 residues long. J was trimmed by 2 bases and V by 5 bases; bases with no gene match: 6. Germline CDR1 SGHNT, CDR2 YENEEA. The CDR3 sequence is CASSVPGQTYEQYF. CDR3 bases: TGTGCCAGCAGCGTACCGGGACAGACCTACGAGCAGTACTTC.

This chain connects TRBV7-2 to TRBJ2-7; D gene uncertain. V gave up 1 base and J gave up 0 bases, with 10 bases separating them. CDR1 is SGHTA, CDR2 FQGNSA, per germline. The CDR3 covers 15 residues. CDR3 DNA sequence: TGTGCCAGCAGCTTAGGAGCGACCCACTCCTACGAGCAGTACTTC. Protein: CASSLGATHSYEQYF.

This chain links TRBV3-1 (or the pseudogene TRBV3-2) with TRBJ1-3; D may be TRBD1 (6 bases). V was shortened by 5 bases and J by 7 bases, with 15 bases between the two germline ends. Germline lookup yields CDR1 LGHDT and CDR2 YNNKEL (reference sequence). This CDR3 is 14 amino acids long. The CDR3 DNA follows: TGTGCCAGCAGCAATCAGGCCAGGGGTAACACCATATATTTT. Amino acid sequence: CASSNQARGNTIYF.

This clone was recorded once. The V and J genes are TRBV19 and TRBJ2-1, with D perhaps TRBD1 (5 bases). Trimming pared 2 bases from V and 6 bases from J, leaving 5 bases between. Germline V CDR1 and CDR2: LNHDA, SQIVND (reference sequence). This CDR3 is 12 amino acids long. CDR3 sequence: CASSITGNEQFF. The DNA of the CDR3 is TGTGCCAGTAGTATAACAGGCAATGAGCAGTTCTTC.

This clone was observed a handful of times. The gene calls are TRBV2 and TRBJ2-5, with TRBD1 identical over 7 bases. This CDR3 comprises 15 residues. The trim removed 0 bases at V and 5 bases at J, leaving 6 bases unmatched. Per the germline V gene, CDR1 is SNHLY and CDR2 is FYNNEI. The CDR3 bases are TGTGCCAGCAGTGAAGCAGGGGGCAGGACGGAGACCCAGTACTTC. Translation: CASSEAGGRTETQYF.

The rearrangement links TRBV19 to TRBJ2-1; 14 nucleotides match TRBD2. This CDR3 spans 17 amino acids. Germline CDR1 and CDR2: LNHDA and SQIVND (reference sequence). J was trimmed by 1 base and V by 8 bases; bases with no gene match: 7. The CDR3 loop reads CASAGLAGDESYNEQFF. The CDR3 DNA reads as TGTGCCAGTGCGGGACTAGCGGGAGATGAATCCTACAATGAGCAGTTCTTC.

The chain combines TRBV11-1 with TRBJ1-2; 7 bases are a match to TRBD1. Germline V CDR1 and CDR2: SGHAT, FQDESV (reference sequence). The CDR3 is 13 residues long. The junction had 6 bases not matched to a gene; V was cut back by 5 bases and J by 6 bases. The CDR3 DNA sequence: TGTGCCAGCAGCCGACAGGGTGACAATGGCTACACCTTC. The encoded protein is CASSRQGDNGYTF.

CDR3 in amino acids: CASSEVGQGNSPLHF. The DNA of the CDR3 is TGTGCCAGCAGTGAAGTGGGACAGGGTAATTCACCCCTCCACTTT. The chain has TRBV6-1 and TRBJ1-6, with 9 bases that match TRBD1. The CDR3 has 15 amino acids. Per germline, CDR1 MNHNS and CDR2 SASEGT. The V gene end was trimmed by 1 base and the J gene end by 6 bases; junction bases not matched to a gene: 1.

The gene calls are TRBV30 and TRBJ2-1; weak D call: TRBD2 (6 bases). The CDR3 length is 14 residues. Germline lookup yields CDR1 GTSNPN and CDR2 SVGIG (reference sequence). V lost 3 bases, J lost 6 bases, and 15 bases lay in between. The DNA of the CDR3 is TGTGCCTGGAGAGGGACTCATACGCTCAATGAGCAGTTCTTC. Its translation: CAWRGTHTLNEQFF.

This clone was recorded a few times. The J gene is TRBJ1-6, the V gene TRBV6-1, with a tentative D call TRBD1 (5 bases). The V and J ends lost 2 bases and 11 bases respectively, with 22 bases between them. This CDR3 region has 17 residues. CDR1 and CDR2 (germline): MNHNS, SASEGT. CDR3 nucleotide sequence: TGTGCCAGCAGTGAAACACAGGCGCCCTACATTTTGGCACCCCTCCACTTT. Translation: CASSETQAPYILAPLHF.

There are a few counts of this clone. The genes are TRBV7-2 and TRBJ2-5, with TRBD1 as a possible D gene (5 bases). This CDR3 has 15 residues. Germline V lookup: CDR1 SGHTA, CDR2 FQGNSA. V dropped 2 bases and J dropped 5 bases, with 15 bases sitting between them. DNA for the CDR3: TGTGCCAGCAGCTTAAGCCCAGGGTGGAGCGAGACCCAGTACTTC. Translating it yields CASSLSPGWSETQYF.